This note documents a single TCR beta chain sequence. Its antigen is unknown. These data are taken from a study of identical twins. TCRdb independently ran MiXCR on the 5' RACE reads; one entry per CDR3 protein. The table records roughly 230,000 distinct CDR3 sequences, around 8.8% of them present only once. General study points: Part of the zero-insertion signal could reflect confounding by invariant MAIT and iNKT cells.

Trimming shortened V by 0 bases and J by 5 bases, and 5 bases separated the two germline ends. CDR1 SGHDN and CDR2 FVKESK come from the germline V gene. The CDR3 has 12 amino acids. The same data also contributed to another study, on yellow fever vaccine responses in identical twins.

The rearrangement links TRBV14 to TRBJ2-7, with D possibly TRBD2 on 5 matching bases. The sample comprised CD8+ T cells sorted from blood. The receptor was derived from a woman aged 18-29 years in good health. The CDR3 is CASSQDGDEQYF. CDR3 DNA sequence: TGTGCCAGCAGCCAAGACGGGGACGAGCAGTACTTC.